The 2 T cell receptor beta chains below all came from one sample that was sequenced in a study of cytomegalovirus exposure and HLA in healthy donors. The PCR had 60 Vbeta and 13 Jbeta primers. Some clones are missing from TCRdb's copy, which holds only in-frame ones; the method was immunoSEQ multiplex PCR. Of roughly 160,000 clones in the sample, approximately 80% were seen once. Material: PBMCs. The source of these receptors is a woman aged 25 to 39 in good health and CMV-seronegative.

This chain links TRBV5-4 with TRBJ1-1, with D unresolved. Deletions cut 10 bases from V and 5 bases from J, with 9 bases between. This CDR3 region has 10 residues. In germline, CDR1 is SGHNT, CDR2 YYREEE (reference sequence). CDR3 region: CAGHLTEAFF. As DNA, the CDR3 is TGTGCCGGCCACCTGACTGAAGCTTTCTTT.

The V gene is TRBV7-3, the J gene TRBJ2-3; tentatively, D is TRBD1 (7 bases). Germline values: CDR1 SGHTA, CDR2 FQGTGA. The CDR3 contains 16 residues. The V end lost 1 base, the J end lost 2 bases, and 13 bases lay between the germline ends. CDR3 residues: CASSLNGRGVTDTQYF. CDR3 sequence (DNA): TGTGCCAGCAGCTTAAACGGCAGGGGGGTCACAGATACGCAGTATTTT.